The clone carrying this TCR beta chain was observed at least ten times. The antigen is unknown. This record belongs to a study of early T cells in non-severe SARS-CoV-2 infection. Notes on the study in general: Database matching using VDJdb favored anti-spike CD8 responses, with private and CD4 specificities left missing.

Germline values: CDR1 SGDLS, CDR2 YYNGEE. This CDR3 region has 14 residues. Trimming removed 4 bases from V and 5 bases from J, with 15 bases in between. TCRdb reprocessed the 5' RACE reads via MiXCR and lists one record per CDR3 protein. The sample has around 25,000 distinct CDR3 sequences, roughly 4.1% seen once. Sequencing was carried out using whole blood. This TCR derives from an adult who was a healthcare worker with PCR-confirmed SARS-CoV-2 infection or an uninfected control (not recorded which). V is TRBV9 and J is TRBJ2-5; D not resolved. The CDR3 DNA reads as TGTGCCAGCAGCCTCTCCGGGTTCGGCGAGACCCAGTACTTC. It codes for CASSLSGFGETQYF.